Each of the 26 T cell receptor beta chains below was sequenced from the same sample in a study of T-cell reconstitution after alpha-beta-depleted transplantation in children. Unique molecular identifiers were incorporated during preparation of the TCRbeta library. TCRdb re-called the PCR reads through MiXCR, storing one row per CDR3 protein. The sample records just over 950,000 distinct CDR3 sequences, 25% to 30% being singletons. This specimen was PBMCs, mostly from graft donor cells, taken 360 days after TCRalphabeta/CD19-depleted stem cell transplant. The receptor set was obtained from a boy less than two years old who had a stem cell transplant for SCID, so the T cells may come from the graft donor.

This clonotype was seen a few times. This chain connects TRBV15 to TRBJ1-5; D is possibly TRBD1 (6 bases). Trimming shortened V by 5 bases and J by 4 bases, and 18 bases separated the two germline ends. CDR1 LNHNV and CDR2 YYDKDF come from the germline V gene (reference sequence). This CDR3 spans 16 amino acids. In DNA, the CDR3 is TGTGCCACCAGCCCACAACTAGGAGGGGGGAATCAGCCCCAGCATTTT. Translation gives CATSPQLGGGNQPQHF.

The chain uses TRBV29-1 and TRBJ2-3; D is perhaps TRBD2 (7 bases). The CDR3 runs 16 residues. The V gene lost 7 bases and the J gene lost 4 bases, with 24 bases spanning the gap. The germline V gene encodes CDR1 SQVTM and CDR2 ANQGSEA. The CDR3 nucleotides read TGCAGCGCCGATAGGGGGGGGGCCTCCTCGGCAGATACGCAGTATTTT. Its translation: CSADRGGASSADTQYF.

The chain carries TRBV6-5 and TRBJ2-5; D uncertain. CDR3 length: 15 residues. Trimming shortened V by 6 bases and J by 2 bases, and 16 bases separated the two germline ends. Germline CDR1 and CDR2: MNHEY and SVGAGI. The CDR3 region has the DNA TGTGCCAGCAGAATACTCGTAACAGCTCAAGAGACCCAGTACTTC. Its protein is CASRILVTAQETQYF.

The V call is TRBV7-3, the J call TRBJ2-1; no definite D call. This CDR3 has 16 residues. V lost 0 bases, J lost 0 bases, and 9 bases lay in between. CDR1 SGHTA and CDR2 FQGTGA come from the germline V gene. The CDR3, as DNA: TGTGCCAGCAGCTTAACCGGCTCGAGCTCCTACAATGAGCAGTTCTTC. It specifies CASSLTGSSSYNEQFF. The whole variable domain, remainder taken from reference TRBV7-3 and TRBJ2-1, is GAGVSQTPSNKVTEKGKYVELRCDPISGHTALYWYRQSLGQGPEFLIYFQGTGAADDSGLPNDRFFAVRPEGSVSTLKIQRTERGDSAVYLCASSLTGSSSYNEQFFGPGTRLTVL.

V and J are TRBV11-2 and TRBJ2-3; 8 positions agree with TRBD2. CDR3 length: 17 amino acids. CDR1 is SGHAT and CDR2 is FQNNGV in the germline V gene. Trimming cost V 0 bases and J 0 bases; bases outside gene matches: 5. This CDR3 is CASSLDGGALSTDTQYF. DNA for the CDR3: TGTGCCAGCAGCTTAGACGGGGGGGCGCTTAGCACAGATACGCAGTATTTT.

This clonotype has just a few counts. The chain links TRBV12-3 or TRBV12-4 to TRBJ2-3, with 10 bases fitting TRBD1. J gave up 4 bases and V 6 bases, and 7 bases lay outside the gene matches. CDR3 size: 15 residues. CDR3 bases: TGTGCCAGCAGGGCGGACAGGGGGAGCGCAGATACGCAGTATTTT. Its translation is CASRADRGSADTQYF.

The V and J genes are TRBV6-6 and TRBJ2-1, with 7 nucleotides matching TRBD1. Trimming cost V 5 bases and J 6 bases; bases outside gene matches: 4. The CDR3 is 13 residues long. Germline values: CDR1 MNHNY, CDR2 SVGAGI (reference sequence). Here the CDR3 reads CASSPQGVNEQFF. The CDR3 nucleotides read TGTGCCAGCAGTCCTCAGGGGGTCAATGAGCAGTTCTTC.

The V gene is TRBV4-1, the J gene TRBJ2-2; D possibly corresponds to TRBD1 (6 bases). Trimming pared 2 bases from V and 6 bases from J, leaving 19 bases between. The CDR3 is made up of 17 amino acids. The germline V gene has CDR1 MGHRA and CDR2 YSYEKL. The CDR3 spells CASSQQGGVSGPGELFF. The CDR3 DNA reads TGCGCCAGCAGCCAACAAGGGGGTGTCTCTGGACCCGGGGAGCTGTTTTTT.

This clonotype was counted between two and nine times. The rearrangement uses TRBV12-3 or TRBV12-4 and TRBJ2-3, with D unclear. The CDR3 has 15 amino acids. V lost 3 bases and J 0 bases, leaving 10 bases between the germline ends. For the CDR3, the DNA is TGTGCCAGCAGTTTGACGGTCATAAGCACAGATACGCAGTATTTT. Its translation: CASSLTVISTDTQYF.

This chain connects TRBV27 to TRBJ2-1; D perhaps matches TRBD1 (6 bases). Germline V gene lookup returns CDR1 MNHEY and CDR2 SMNVEV (reference sequence). Trimming left V 1 base short and J 5 bases short, with 15 bases between. The CDR3 covers 16 residues. The CDR3 protein is CASSLFWPRGNNEQFF. DNA for the CDR3: TGTGCCAGCAGTTTATTCTGGCCCAGGGGCAACAATGAGCAGTTCTTC.

The chain employs TRBV29-1 and TRBJ2-7; maybe TRBD2 (5 bases). There are 13 residues in the CDR3. Germline CDR1 and CDR2: SQVTM and ANQGSEA. Trimming pared 4 bases from V and 3 bases from J, leaving 13 bases between. DNA of the CDR3: TGCAGCGTTGCGCGGACTCAACGCTACGAGCAGTACTTC. The encoded protein is CSVARTQRYEQYF.

In its sample, this clonotype was seen a few times. The rearrangement uses TRBV6-2 or TRBV6-3 and TRBJ2-7; D gene ambiguous. The V end was cut by 0 bases, the J end by 3 bases, with 18 bases between. Germline V gives CDR1 MNHEY, CDR2 SVGEGT. This CDR3 has 17 amino acids. The CDR3, as DNA: TGTGCCAGCAGTTACTCCCTCCACTACCCTTCTCTCTACGAGCAGTACTTC. It codes for CASSYSLHYPSLYEQYF.

This clonotype appeared a single time. This chain joins TRBV3-1 and TRBJ2-4; 8 nucleotides line up with TRBD1. This CDR3 contains 16 residues. CDR1 LGHDT and CDR2 YNNKEL come from the germline V gene (reference sequence). After removal of 4 bases from V and 6 bases from J, the junction contained 11 bases not matched to a gene. DNA of the CDR3: TGTGCCAGCAGCCTGGGCATGGGGCAGGGGGCAAACATTCAGTACTTC. This encodes CASSLGMGQGANIQYF.

This clonotype was picked up many times. The chain links TRBV9 to TRBJ2-3; 9 bases line up with TRBD2. V lost 5 bases, J lost 4 bases, and 5 bases stayed unmatched. Looked up from germline, CDR1 is SGDLS and CDR2 is YYNGEE. CDR3 length: 14 amino acids. CDR3 protein: CASRPGLASDTQYF. CDR3 nucleotide sequence: TGTGCCAGCAGACCGGGACTAGCTTCAGATACGCAGTATTTT.

V and J are TRBV9 and TRBJ2-1; TRBD1 matches at 9 bases. V trimming: 4 bases; J trimming: 9 bases; junction bases outside the gene matches: 11. The CDR3 runs 15 residues. From germline, CDR1 is SGDLS and CDR2 YYNGEE. CDR3 amino acids: CASSKPGQGLGEQFF. The DNA of the CDR3 is TGTGCCAGCAGCAAACCGGGACAGGGCTTGGGTGAGCAGTTCTTC.

This chain links TRBV12-3 or TRBV12-4 with TRBJ2-7, with TRBD1 matching over 11 bases. The junction had 10 bases not matched to a gene; V was cut back by 5 bases and J by 4 bases. The length of the CDR3 is 16 residues. The CDR3 is CASSPTRDRGLYEQYF. In DNA form, the CDR3 reads TGTGCCAGCAGTCCAACCCGGGACAGGGGGTTGTACGAGCAGTACTTC.

The rearrangement joins TRBV24-1 to TRBJ1-5; no clear D. Germline CDR1 reads KGHDR; CDR2 reads SFDVKD. The length of the CDR3 is 13 residues. V dropped 4 bases and J dropped 8 bases, with 11 bases sitting between them. For the CDR3, the DNA is TGTGCCACCAGTGAGACGGGAGTAAAGCCCCAGCATTTT. Protein product: CATSETGVKPQHF.

This clonotype has more than one count but fewer than ten. The V gene is TRBV12-3 or TRBV12-4, the J gene TRBJ2-3; D is unclear. Trimming cost V 2 bases and J 5 bases, with 14 bases left between them. The CDR3 contains 15 residues. CDR3 amino acids: CASSLRGRAGDTQYF. In DNA form, the CDR3 reads TGTGCCAGCAGTTTACGAGGCCGGGCTGGAGATACGCAGTATTTT.

CDR3 region: CASSLARGAGGFYEQFF. In nucleotides, the CDR3 is TGTGCCAGCAGTTTAGCGCGGGGCGCGGGGGGGTTCTATGAGCAGTTCTTC. This sequence joins TRBV12-3 or TRBV12-4 and TRBJ2-1, with 9 positions matching TRBD2. This CDR3 is 17 amino acids long. The V gene end was trimmed by 0 bases and the J gene end by 8 bases; junction bases not matched to a gene: 11.

The V and J genes are TRBV12-3 or TRBV12-4 and TRBJ2-3; D ambiguous. The CDR3 covers 18 residues. The germline V and J ends were trimmed by 6 bases and 2 bases, with 24 bases remaining between them. CDR3 sequence: CASSPPRAPYVPTDTQYF. In DNA form, the CDR3 reads TGTGCCAGCAGCCCCCCAAGGGCCCCGTACGTGCCCACAGATACGCAGTATTTT.

J is TRBJ2-1 and V is TRBV6-5, with a tentative D call TRBD2 (6 bases). V gave up 3 bases and J gave up 5 bases, with 14 bases separating them. CDR1 and CDR2 from the germline V gene are MNHEY and SVGAGI. CDR3 size: 15 residues. CDR3 nucleotides: TGTGCCAGCAGTTATGGGGGGACGCCGAACAATGAGCAGTTCTTC. Translating it yields CASSYGGTPNNEQFF.

The chain uses TRBV25-1 and TRBJ2-7; a possible D gene is TRBD2 (6 bases). From germline, CDR1 is MGHDK and CDR2 SYGVNS. This CDR3 is built from 14 residues. V shed 6 bases and J shed 2 bases, with 14 bases lying between them. The CDR3 here is CASRGRLDTYEQYF. CDR3 in DNA: TGTGCCAGCAGGGGGAGGCTGGACACCTACGAGCAGTACTTC.

This chain uses TRBV10-3 with TRBJ2-7; 9 bases match TRBD1. V lost 6 bases, J lost 4 bases, and 7 bases stayed unmatched. The germline gives CDR1 ENHRY, CDR2 SYGVKD. The CDR3 consists of 14 residues. The CDR3 region is CAISPGTGRYEQYF. The DNA for the CDR3 is TGTGCCATCAGCCCCGGGACAGGGCGGTACGAGCAGTACTTC.

This clonotype showed up just a few times. This chain connects TRBV4-2 to TRBJ2-7; 10 bases align to TRBD2. Per the germline V gene, CDR1 is LGHNA and CDR2 is YNFKEQ. J was trimmed by 7 bases and V by 0 bases; bases with no gene match: 12. The CDR3 is 17 amino acids. This CDR3 reads CASSQDRNGLAGEEQYF. The DNA for the CDR3 is TGTGCCAGCAGCCAAGATCGAAACGGGCTAGCGGGGGAAGAGCAGTACTTC.

This clonotype was observed a few times. This chain links TRBV27 with TRBJ2-7; weak D call: TRBD1 (6 bases). Trimming shortened V by 4 bases and J by 12 bases, and 13 bases separated the two germline ends. The germline V gene has CDR1 MNHEY and CDR2 SMNVEV (reference sequence). CDR3 length: 11 amino acids. Written as DNA, the CDR3 is TGTGCCAGCAGTTCCGGATGGGACACGTACTTC. Its protein is CASSSGWDTYF.

This clonotype was observed a few times. The CDR3 protein is CASNRYGGAREYEQYF. DNA for the CDR3: TGTGCCAGCAATCGCTACGGGGGGGCGAGGGAGTACGAGCAGTACTTC. The chain couples TRBV12-3 or TRBV12-4 to TRBJ2-7, with 8 bases fitting TRBD2. Germline trimming cut 7 bases from V and 4 bases from J; bases unmatched to any gene: 15. CDR3 size: 16 residues.